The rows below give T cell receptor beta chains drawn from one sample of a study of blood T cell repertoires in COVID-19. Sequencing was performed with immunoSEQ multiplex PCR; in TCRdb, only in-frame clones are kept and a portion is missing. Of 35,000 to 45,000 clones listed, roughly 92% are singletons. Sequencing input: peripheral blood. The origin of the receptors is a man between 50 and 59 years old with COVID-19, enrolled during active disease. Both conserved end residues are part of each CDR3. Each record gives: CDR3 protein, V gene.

CDR3: CASSVAGADNEQFF
V: TRBV9

CDR3: CASRRREGFREQYF
V: TRBV6-4

CDR3: CASSRTSVAPDTQYF
V: TRBV4-1

CDR3: CASSSLGGSNQPQHF
V: TRBV2

CDR3: CASSQEGGTYGYTF
V: TRBV3-1/TRBV3-2

CDR3: CASSLQGADYGYTF
V: TRBV5-4

CDR3: CASSLERHLNTEAFF
V: TRBV5-1

CDR3: CASSPGLAGDMLGYEQYF
V: TRBV7-2

CDR3: CASSQDQGYGYTF
V: TRBV3-1/TRBV3-2

CDR3: CASSLAFQAPAGGVWNEQFF
V: TRBV7-6

CDR3: CASSQLGTSGIYEQYF
V: TRBV5-8

CDR3: CASSPSPGGRGYTF
V: TRBV6-5

CDR3: CASSLAGKKADTQYF
V: TRBV5-1

CDR3: CASSNRDWGLFF
V: TRBV19

CDR3: CASSPDRAGNQPQHF
V: TRBV6-5

CDR3: CASSDSRGGTEAFF
V: TRBV2

CDR3: CASSSLIQDRTNTEAFF
V: TRBV19

CDR3: CASRQTGGRLQGYTF
V: TRBV4-1

CDR3: CASRPEAITEAFF
V: TRBV2

CDR3: CASSLQGGDTEAFF
V: TRBV5-1

CDR3: CASSQDRSSYNSPLHF
V: TRBV4-1

CDR3: CASSRGNTDTQYF
V: TRBV5-4

CDR3: CASSLDWQGGEQYF
V: TRBV11-3

CDR3: CASSLETYSNQPQHF
V: TRBV5-5

CDR3: CASSEGRLNTEAFF
V: TRBV6-1

CDR3: CASRAGTYNEKLFF
V: TRBV2

CDR3: CASSPRDSRTDTQYF
V: TRBV6-6

CDR3: CAWSADRLNYGYTF
V: TRBV30

CDR3: CASSQDWGQGTTFYGYTF
V: TRBV3-1/TRBV3-2

CDR3: CASSPGRRGGEKLFF
V: TRBV4-2

CDR3: CASSGDRGNQPQHF
V: TRBV2

CDR3: CASTGSATYEQYF
V: TRBV12-3/TRBV12-4

CDR3: CASSPQVEDTQYF
V: TRBV13

CDR3: CASSMDYLSRETQYF
V: TRBV7-2

CDR3: CASRQGAGGYTF
V: TRBV12-3/TRBV12-4

CDR3: CASSGEGETQYF
V: TRBV2

CDR3: CATSRERDRGYYGYTF
V: TRBV15

CDR3: CASSYSPGTITYEQYF
V: TRBV6-5

CDR3: CASSLGSGLAVYEQYF
V: TRBV7-6

CDR3: CASRAGVEGGYTF
V: TRBV4-1

CDR3: CATTGRYEQYF
V: TRBV6-1

CDR3: CASSLEGTGGGWNEQFF
V: TRBV11-3

CDR3: CASSYHPWQGVSPYEQYF
V: TRBV6-2/TRBV6-3

CDR3: CASTKTRGQGGEKLFF
V: TRBV19

CDR3: CASRTGGALGETQYF
V: TRBV2

CDR3: CASSKGTDYGYTF
V: TRBV28

CDR3: CASSTYRNYGYTF
V: TRBV12-3/TRBV12-4

CDR3: CASSLALGADAKLFF
V: TRBV7-2

CDR3: CASSVQGVNYGYTF
V: TRBV7-9

CDR3: CASTINGVGPYYEQYF
V: TRBV11-3

CDR3: CASGPSRQPQHF
V: TRBV6-6

CDR3: CASRLGFRGTISNQPQHF
V: TRBV19

CDR3: CAISDLAVGTEAFF
V: TRBV10-3

CDR3: CASSIYNTGELFF
V: TRBV5-4

CDR3: CASSYSVQGEQFF
V: TRBV6-6

CDR3: CASSSLLTARGDNEQFF
V: TRBV7-2